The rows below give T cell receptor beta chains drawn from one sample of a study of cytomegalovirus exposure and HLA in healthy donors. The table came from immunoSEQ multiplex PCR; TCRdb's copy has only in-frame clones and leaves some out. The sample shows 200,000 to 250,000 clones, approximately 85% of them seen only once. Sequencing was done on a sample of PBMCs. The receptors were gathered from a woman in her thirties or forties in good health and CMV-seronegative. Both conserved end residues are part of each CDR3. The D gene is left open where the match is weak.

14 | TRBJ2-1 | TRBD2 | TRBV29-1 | CSVNVLAGVPEQFF
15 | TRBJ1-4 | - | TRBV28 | CASSLGGATNEKLFF
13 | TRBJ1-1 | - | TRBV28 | CASSRQDLPKAFF
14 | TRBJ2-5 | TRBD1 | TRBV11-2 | CASSPQGAPKTQYF
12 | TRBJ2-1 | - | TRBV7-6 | CASSSRVHEQFF
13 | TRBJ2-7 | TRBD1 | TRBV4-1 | CASSGTGGYEQYF
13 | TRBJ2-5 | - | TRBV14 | CASSRGTVETQYF
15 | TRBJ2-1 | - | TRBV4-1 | CASSQGRLQPPEQFF
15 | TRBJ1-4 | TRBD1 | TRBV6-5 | CASSRGTASNEKLFF
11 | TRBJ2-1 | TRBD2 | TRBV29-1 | CSVDGGSEQFF
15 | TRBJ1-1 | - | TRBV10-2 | CASSEWEGTSTEAFF
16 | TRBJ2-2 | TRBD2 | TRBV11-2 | CASRGLAGNHDGELFF
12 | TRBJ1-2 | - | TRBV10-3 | CAISLQRDGYTF
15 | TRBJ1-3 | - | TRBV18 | CASSPPAGFGNTIYF
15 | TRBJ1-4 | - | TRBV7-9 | CASSLELATNEKLFF
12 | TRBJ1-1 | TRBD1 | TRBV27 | CASSFGTGEAFF
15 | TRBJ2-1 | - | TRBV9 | CASSVATGAPYEQFF
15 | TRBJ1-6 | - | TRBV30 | CAWSVIPIYNSPLHF
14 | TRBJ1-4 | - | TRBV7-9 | CASSSGGSGEKLFF
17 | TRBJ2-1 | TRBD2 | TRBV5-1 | CASSYAVGTSSLGEQFF
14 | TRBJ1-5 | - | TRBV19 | CASSPREGDRPQHF
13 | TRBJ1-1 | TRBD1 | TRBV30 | CAWSRDRGTEAFF
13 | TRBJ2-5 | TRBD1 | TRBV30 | CAWYDRAQETQYF
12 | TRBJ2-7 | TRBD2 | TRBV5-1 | CASRAGEYEQYF
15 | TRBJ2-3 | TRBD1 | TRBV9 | CASSVWDSSTDTQYF
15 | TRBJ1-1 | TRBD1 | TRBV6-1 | CASSEFGTGNTEAFF
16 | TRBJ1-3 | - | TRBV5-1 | CASSPQGGGSGNTIYF
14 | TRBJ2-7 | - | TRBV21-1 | CASSKAGQTYEQYF
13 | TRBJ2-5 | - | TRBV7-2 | CASSTSPGRTQYF
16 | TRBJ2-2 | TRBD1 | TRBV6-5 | CASSSPGQGVSGELFF
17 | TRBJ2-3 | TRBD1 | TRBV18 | CASSPLTGEITTDTQYF
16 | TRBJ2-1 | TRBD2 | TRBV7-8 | CASSLGGAGGGNEQFF